Presented here are 23 T cell receptor beta chains from one specimen sequenced in a study of cytomegalovirus exposure and HLA in healthy donors. PCR amplification relied on 60 Vbeta primers (plus 13 Jbeta primers). Using immunoSEQ multiplex PCR, the repertoire was profiled, and TCRdb retains in-frame clones only, with some absent. The data contain approximately 280,000 clones, about 90% of them seen just once; the ten biggest clones take up roughly 2.1%. The specimen sequenced was PBMCs. All receptors derive from a young woman in good health and CMV-seronegative.

Of note for this clone: One junction end does not reproduce the germline sequence, and a read error may be involved. DNA for the CDR3: TGTGTCAGCAGCTTACCCGGACAGGGAGTACCCTACGAGCAGTACTTC. Protein sequence: CVSSLPGQGVPYEQYF. The chain combines TRBV7-7 with TRBJ2-7, with 8 bases that match TRBD1. The CDR3 is made up of 16 amino acids. Germline CDR1 SSHAT, CDR2 FNYEAQ (reference sequence).

The chain recombines TRBV19 with TRBJ2-2, with D tentatively TRBD1 (6 bases). The CDR3 has 16 residues. V gave up 5 bases and J gave up 2 bases, with 15 bases separating them. The germline V gene encodes CDR1 LNHDA and CDR2 SQIVND (reference sequence). The CDR3 sequence is CASSPGQLTNTGELFF. The DNA of the CDR3 is TGTGCCAGTAGTCCCGGACAGCTAACTAACACCGGGGAGCTGTTTTTT. The full variable domain, rest sourced from reference TRBV19 and TRBJ2-2, is DGGITQSPKYLFRKEGQNVTLSCEQNLNHDAMYWYRQDPGQGLRLIYYSQIVNDFQKGDIAEGYSVSREKKESFPLTVTSAQKNPTAFYLCASSPGQLTNTGELFFGEGSRLTVL.

The V and J genes are TRBV7-2 and TRBJ1-1; 10 bases match TRBD1. J was trimmed by 5 bases and V by 3 bases; bases with no gene match: 3. This CDR3 contains 14 residues. Germline V gene lookup returns CDR1 SGHTA and CDR2 FQGNSA. CDR3 DNA: TGTGCCAGCAGCTTTGGGGGACAGGGGACTGAAGCTTTCTTT. It codes for CASSFGGQGTEAFF.

The chain uses TRBV11-2 and TRBJ2-7; no definite D call. Germline CDR1 is SGHAT and CDR2 is FQNNGV. Trimming pared 0 bases from V and 6 bases from J, leaving 12 bases between. The CDR3 sequence is 14 residues long. CDR3 DNA: TGTGCCAGCAGCTTAGATCTTGGCCGAGGCGAGCAGTACTTC. It yields the protein CASSLDLGRGEQYF.

The rearrangement uses TRBV10-1 and TRBJ2-1, with a weak D call TRBD1 (6 bases). CDR1 and CDR2 (germline): WNHNN, SYGVQD (reference sequence). The CDR3 sequence is 13 residues long. V was cut by 5 bases and J by 7 bases, with 12 bases left in between. CDR3 protein: CASSRQGSNEQFF. CDR3 nucleotides: TGCGCCAGCAGTCGGCAGGGGAGTAATGAGCAGTTCTTC.

The chain is built from TRBV6-5 and TRBJ1-4; 8 nucleotides agree with TRBD1. This CDR3 has 15 residues. From germline, CDR1 is MNHEY and CDR2 SVGAGI. The ends lost 5 bases at V and 7 bases at J; junction bases unmatched: 9. The CDR3 loop reads CASSTRQGRGEKLFF. The CDR3 nucleotides are TGTGCCAGCAGTACACGACAGGGGCGAGGTGAAAAACTGTTTTTT.

The rearrangement joins TRBV5-1 to TRBJ2-1; 10 bases align to TRBD2. Losses at the gene ends were 0 bases for V and 10 bases for J; bases not matched to a gene: 10. The CDR3 is 16 amino acids. Germline V gene lookup returns CDR1 SGHRS and CDR2 YFSETQ. Here the CDR3 reads CASSLDSSGGPGEQFF. The CDR3 DNA reads TGCGCCAGCAGCTTGGATTCTAGCGGGGGCCCAGGGGAGCAGTTCTTC.

The chain joins TRBV6-1 to TRBJ2-5, with 9 nucleotides matching TRBD2. Germline V gene lookup returns CDR1 MNHNS and CDR2 SASEGT. The CDR3 has 18 residues. After removal of 1 base from V and 5 bases from J, the junction contained 14 bases not matched to a gene. The CDR3 DNA reads TGTGCCAGCAGTGAAGAGGGATGGCGGGGGGGCCTTAGGGAGACCCAGTACTTC. Its protein product is CASSEEGWRGGLRETQYF.

This sequence joins TRBV5-1 and TRBJ1-5, with 9 bases identical to TRBD1. The V and J ends lost 2 bases and 6 bases, in that order; junction bases with no gene match: 6. Germline assignment: CDR1 SGHRS and CDR2 YFSETQ. The CDR3 length is 15 residues. The DNA for the CDR3 is TGCGCCAGCAGCTTCTGGACAGGGGCAGGTCAGCCCCAGCATTTT. It translates to CASSFWTGAGQPQHF.

The chain is built from TRBV2 and TRBJ1-5; TRBD1 matches at 10 bases. CDR1 and CDR2 from the germline V gene are SNHLY and FYNNEI. The CDR3 extends over 15 amino acids. V shed 4 bases and J 2 bases; nucleotides not matched to a gene: 2. CDR3 in amino acids: CASSVDRGRNQPQHF. DNA of the CDR3: TGTGCCAGCAGTGTAGACAGGGGGCGCAATCAGCCCCAGCATTTT.

The rearrangement joins TRBV9 to TRBJ2-5, with 8 bases matching TRBD2. Germline V gene data show CDR1 as SGDLS and CDR2 as YYNGEE. V shed 4 bases and J 4 bases; nucleotides not matched to a gene: 15. The CDR3 extends over 17 amino acids. The CDR3 protein is CASSPETSEEGRETQYF. Here the CDR3 DNA reads TGTGCCAGCAGCCCTGAGACTAGCGAGGAGGGTAGAGAGACCCAGTACTTC.

This chain links TRBV2 with TRBJ2-3; 9 bases match TRBD2. The CDR3 spans 15 residues. Germline CDR1 and CDR2: SNHLY and FYNNEI. The junction had 6 bases not matched to a gene; V was cut back by 5 bases and J by 3 bases. DNA for the CDR3: TGTGCCAGCAGTATCGGACTAGCGAAGACAGATACGCAGTATTTT. Residues: CASSIGLAKTDTQYF.

This chain uses TRBV7-8 with TRBJ1-2; D is undetermined. V shed 4 bases and J shed 3 bases, with 12 bases lying between them. Germline V gives CDR1 SGHVS, CDR2 FQNEAQ. The CDR3 spans 14 residues. The CDR3 DNA reads as TGTGCCAGCAGCTCGGAAGGAGAATACTATGGCTACACCTTC. Translation: CASSSEGEYYGYTF.

The chain is built from TRBV5-6 and TRBJ1-2, with D perhaps TRBD1 (5 bases). V lost 2 bases, J lost 6 bases, and 23 bases lay in between. Germline assignment: CDR1 SGHDT and CDR2 YYEEEE. The CDR3 is made up of 17 amino acids. The CDR3 is CASSFPPVRGGVHGYTF. CDR3 DNA: TGTGCCAGCAGCTTCCCTCCGGTAAGGGGTGGAGTTCATGGCTACACCTTC.

This chain joins TRBV4-1 and TRBJ2-1, with TRBD2 as a possible D gene (5 bases). Germline CDR1 reads MGHRA; CDR2 reads YSYEKL. CDR3 length: 15 residues. V was cut by 1 base and J by 9 bases, with 16 bases left in between. CDR3 region: CASSQGSRFAGEQFF. The CDR3 region has the DNA TGCGCCAGCAGCCAAGGATCCCGATTTGCGGGTGAGCAGTTCTTC.

The rearrangement joins TRBV27 to TRBJ2-1; D may be TRBD1 (6 bases). V was cut by 6 bases and J by 0 bases, with 21 bases left in between. The CDR3 contains 18 residues. Germline CDR1 and CDR2: MNHEY and SMNVEV (reference sequence). CDR3 loop: CASRVRWSGATSYNEQFF. The CDR3 DNA is TGTGCCAGCAGGGTACGTTGGTCAGGGGCCACCTCCTACAATGAGCAGTTCTTC.

The chain links TRBV25-1 to TRBJ2-7, with D perhaps TRBD1 (6 bases). V was clipped by 6 bases and J by 1 base, with 10 bases between them. Germline V gives CDR1 MGHDK, CDR2 SYGVNS. There are 13 residues in the CDR3. CDR3 sequence (DNA): TGTGCCAGCAGGAAGGGGGAATCCTACGAGCAGTACTTC. It is translated as CASRKGESYEQYF.

J is TRBJ1-3 and V is TRBV5-6; D remains unclear. CDR3 length: 14 amino acids. V lost 3 bases and J lost 2, with 9 bases in between. From germline, CDR1 is SGHDT and CDR2 YYEEEE. In DNA form, the CDR3 reads TGTGCCAGCAGCTACCGCGAGCCTGGAAACACCATATATTTT. This gives the protein CASSYREPGNTIYF.

The chain uses TRBV19 and TRBJ1-1; possible D gene TRBD1, 6 bases. The V end lost 7 bases, the J end lost 8 bases, and 20 bases lay between the germline ends. Germline-derived CDR1 and CDR2 are LNHDA and SQIVND (reference sequence). The CDR3 covers 14 residues. The CDR3 DNA is TGTGCCAGTAACCCAATAGACAGGAGGACCGAAGCTTTCTTT. This codes for CASNPIDRRTEAFF.

This clone is a singleton in its sample. This rearrangement joins TRBV6-5 to TRBJ1-1, with TRBD1 as a possible D gene (5 bases). CDR1 MNHEY and CDR2 SVGAGI come from the germline V gene. V shed 5 bases and J shed 2 bases, with 15 bases lying between them. The CDR3 sequence is 15 residues long. This CDR3 reads CASSTRTKDNTEAFF. The CDR3 nucleotides read TGTGCCAGCAGTACACGGACAAAAGACAACACTGAAGCTTTCTTT.

The CDR3 region is CASRGGPPGQGAGNQPQHF. The CDR3 DNA reads TGTGCCAGTAGAGGGGGCCCCCCGGGACAGGGGGCAGGCAATCAGCCCCAGCATTTT. The V call is TRBV19, the J call TRBJ1-5; 12 bases agree with TRBD1. J was trimmed by 2 bases and V by 6 bases; bases with no gene match: 14. This CDR3 region has 19 residues. Germline V gene sequence: CDR1 LNHDA, CDR2 SQIVND (reference sequence).

J is TRBJ2-1 and V is TRBV13, with D perhaps matching TRBD2 (5 bases). The CDR3 length is 12 residues. Trimming took off 8 bases at V and 3 bases at J, with 8 bases between the two ends. Germline CDR1 and CDR2: PRHDT and FYEKMQ (reference sequence). CDR3 region: CASHSGYNEQFF. CDR3 in DNA: TGTGCCAGCCACAGCGGCTACAATGAGCAGTTCTTC.

The chain combines TRBV5-1 with TRBJ1-1; weak D call: TRBD1 (6 bases). This CDR3 contains 15 residues. Germline CDR1 is SGHRS and CDR2 is YFSETQ. V was pared by 4 bases and J by 1 base, with 14 bases between. The CDR3 region has the DNA TGCGCCAGCAGCGCAACAGGGTTAGGGAACACTGAAGCTTTCTTT. It encodes CASSATGLGNTEAFF.